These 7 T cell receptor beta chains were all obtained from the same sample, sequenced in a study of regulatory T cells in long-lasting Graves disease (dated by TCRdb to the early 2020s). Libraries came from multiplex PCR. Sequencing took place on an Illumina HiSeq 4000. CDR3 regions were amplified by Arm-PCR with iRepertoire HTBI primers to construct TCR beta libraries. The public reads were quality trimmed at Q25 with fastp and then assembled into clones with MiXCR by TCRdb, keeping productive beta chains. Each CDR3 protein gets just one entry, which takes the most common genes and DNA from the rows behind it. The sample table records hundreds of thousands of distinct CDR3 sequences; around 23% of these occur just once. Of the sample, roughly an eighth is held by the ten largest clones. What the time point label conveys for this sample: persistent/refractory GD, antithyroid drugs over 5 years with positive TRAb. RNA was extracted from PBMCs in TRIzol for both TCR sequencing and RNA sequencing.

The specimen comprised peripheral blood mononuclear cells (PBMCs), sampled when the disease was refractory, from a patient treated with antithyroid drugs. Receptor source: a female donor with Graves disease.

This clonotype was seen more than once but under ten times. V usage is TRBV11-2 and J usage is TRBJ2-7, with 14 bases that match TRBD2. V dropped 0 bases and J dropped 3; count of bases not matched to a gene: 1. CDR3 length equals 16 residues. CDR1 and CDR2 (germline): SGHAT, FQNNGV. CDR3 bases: TGTGCCAGCAGCTTAGACGGACTAGCGGGAGGCTACGAGCAGTACTTC. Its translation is CASSLDGLAGGYEQYF.

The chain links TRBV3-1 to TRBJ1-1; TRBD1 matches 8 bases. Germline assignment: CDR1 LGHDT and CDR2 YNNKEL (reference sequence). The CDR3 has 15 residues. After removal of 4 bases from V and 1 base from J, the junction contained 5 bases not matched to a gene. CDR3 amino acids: CASSLDRDWNTEAFF. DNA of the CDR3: TGTGCCAGCAGCCTGGACAGGGACTGGAACACTGAAGCTTTCTTT.

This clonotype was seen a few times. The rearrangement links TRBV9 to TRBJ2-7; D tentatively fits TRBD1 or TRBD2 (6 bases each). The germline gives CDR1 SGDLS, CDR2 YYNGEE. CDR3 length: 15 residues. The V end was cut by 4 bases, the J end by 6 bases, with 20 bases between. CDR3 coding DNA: TGTGCCAGCAGCCCTTTGGAGGGGGTTGGTGGCGAGCAGTACTTC. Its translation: CASSPLEGVGGEQYF.

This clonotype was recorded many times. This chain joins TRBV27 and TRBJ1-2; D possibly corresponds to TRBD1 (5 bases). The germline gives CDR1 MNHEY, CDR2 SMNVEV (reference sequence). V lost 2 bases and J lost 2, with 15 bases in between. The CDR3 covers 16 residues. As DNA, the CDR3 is TGTGCCAGCAGTTTAAGGGAGGGGACCTCAAACTATGGCTACACCTTC. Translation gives CASSLREGTSNYGYTF.

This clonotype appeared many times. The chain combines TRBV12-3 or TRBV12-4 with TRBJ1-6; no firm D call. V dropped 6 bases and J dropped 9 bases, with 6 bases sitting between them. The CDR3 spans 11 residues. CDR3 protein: CASSFGSPLHF. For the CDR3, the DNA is TGTGCCAGCAGCTTTGGTTCACCCCTCCACTTT.

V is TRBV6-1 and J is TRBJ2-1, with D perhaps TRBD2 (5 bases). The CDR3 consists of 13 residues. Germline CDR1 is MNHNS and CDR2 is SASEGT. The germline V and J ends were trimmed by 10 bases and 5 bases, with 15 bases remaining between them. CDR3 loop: CAISAVWDNEQFF. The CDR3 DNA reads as TGTGCCATCTCAGCGGTGTGGGACAATGAGCAGTTCTTC.

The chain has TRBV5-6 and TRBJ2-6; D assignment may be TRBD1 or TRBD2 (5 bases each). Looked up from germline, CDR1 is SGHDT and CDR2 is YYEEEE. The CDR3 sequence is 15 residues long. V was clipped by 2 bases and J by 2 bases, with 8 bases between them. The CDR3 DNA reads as TGTGCCAGCAGCTTTTGGGGGACTGGGGCCAACGTCCTGACTTTC. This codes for CASSFWGTGANVLTF.